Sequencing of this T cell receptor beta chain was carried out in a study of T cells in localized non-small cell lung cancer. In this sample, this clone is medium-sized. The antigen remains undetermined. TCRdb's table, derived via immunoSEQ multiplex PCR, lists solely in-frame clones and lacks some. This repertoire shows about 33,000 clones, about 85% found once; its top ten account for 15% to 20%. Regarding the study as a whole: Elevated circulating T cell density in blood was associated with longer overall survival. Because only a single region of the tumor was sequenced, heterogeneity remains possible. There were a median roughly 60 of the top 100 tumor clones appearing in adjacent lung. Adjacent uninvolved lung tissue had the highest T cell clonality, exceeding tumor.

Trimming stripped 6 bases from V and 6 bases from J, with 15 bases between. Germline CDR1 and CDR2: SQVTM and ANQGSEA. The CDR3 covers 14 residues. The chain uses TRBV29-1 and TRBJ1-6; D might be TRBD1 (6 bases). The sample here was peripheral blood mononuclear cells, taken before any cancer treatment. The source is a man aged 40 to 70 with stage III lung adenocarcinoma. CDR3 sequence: CSVKDSSSNSPLHF. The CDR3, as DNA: TGCAGCGTCAAGGACAGTTCTTCTAATTCACCCCTCCACTTT.